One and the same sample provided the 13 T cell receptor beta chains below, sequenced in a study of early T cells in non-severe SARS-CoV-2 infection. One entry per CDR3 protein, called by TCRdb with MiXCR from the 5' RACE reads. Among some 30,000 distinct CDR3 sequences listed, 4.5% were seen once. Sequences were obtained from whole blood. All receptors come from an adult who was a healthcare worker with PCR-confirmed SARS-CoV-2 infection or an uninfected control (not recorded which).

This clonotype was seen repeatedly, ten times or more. The CDR3 DNA sequence: TGTGCCAGCAGCTCCCCGGGACTAGCCCCAGATACGCAGTATTTT. It specifies CASSSPGLAPDTQYF. The rearrangement links TRBV5-4 to TRBJ2-3; 9 bases are shared with TRBD2. Germline trimming cut 3 bases from V and 4 bases from J; bases unmatched to any gene: 6. The CDR3 runs to 15 residues. Germline-derived CDR1 and CDR2 are SGHNT and YYREEE (reference sequence).

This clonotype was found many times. DNA for the CDR3: TGTGCCAGCAGCTTAGTACCGGGCCACAATCAGCCCCAGCATTTT. Protein product: CASSLVPGHNQPQHF. This rearrangement joins TRBV7-2 to TRBJ1-5; no reliable D call. Trimming removed 1 base at V and 3 bases at J, with 10 bases between. The CDR3 is made up of 15 amino acids. Germline CDR1 reads SGHTA; CDR2 reads FQGNSA.

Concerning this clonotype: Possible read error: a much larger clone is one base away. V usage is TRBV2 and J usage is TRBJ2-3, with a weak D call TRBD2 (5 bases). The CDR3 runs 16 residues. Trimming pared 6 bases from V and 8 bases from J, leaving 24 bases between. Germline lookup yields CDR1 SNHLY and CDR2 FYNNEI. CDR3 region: CASRGRTSQLLGTQYF. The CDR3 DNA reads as TGTGCCAGCAGGGGTCGGACTTCGCAGCTCCTTGGTACGCAGTATTTT.

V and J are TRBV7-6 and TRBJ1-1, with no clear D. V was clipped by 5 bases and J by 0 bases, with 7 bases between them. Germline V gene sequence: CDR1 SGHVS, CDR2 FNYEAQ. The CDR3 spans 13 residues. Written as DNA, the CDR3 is TGTGCCAGCAGCGAGGCACTGAACACTGAAGCTTTCTTT. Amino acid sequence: CASSEALNTEAFF. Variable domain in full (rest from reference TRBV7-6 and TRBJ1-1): GAGVSQSPRYKVTKRGQDVALRCDPISGHVSLYWYRQALGQGPEFLTYFNYEAQQDKSGLPNDRFSAERPEGSISTLTIQRTEQRDSAMYRCASSEALNTEAFFGQGTRLTVV.

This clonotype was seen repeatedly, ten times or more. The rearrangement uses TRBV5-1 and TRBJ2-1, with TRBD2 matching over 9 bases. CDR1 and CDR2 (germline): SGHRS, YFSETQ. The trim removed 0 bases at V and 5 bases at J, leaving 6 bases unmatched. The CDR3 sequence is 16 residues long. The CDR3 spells CASSLVAGGSNNEQFF. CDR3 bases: TGCGCCAGCAGCTTGGTGGCGGGAGGGTCGAACAATGAGCAGTTCTTC.

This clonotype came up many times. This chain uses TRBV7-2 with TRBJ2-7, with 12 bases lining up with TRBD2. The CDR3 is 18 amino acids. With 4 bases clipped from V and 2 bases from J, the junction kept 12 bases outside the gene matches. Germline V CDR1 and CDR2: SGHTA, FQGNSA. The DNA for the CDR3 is TGTGCCAGCAGCTCCCGGACTAGCGGGAAATTCAGAACCTACGAGCAGTACTTC. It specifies CASSSRTSGKFRTYEQYF.

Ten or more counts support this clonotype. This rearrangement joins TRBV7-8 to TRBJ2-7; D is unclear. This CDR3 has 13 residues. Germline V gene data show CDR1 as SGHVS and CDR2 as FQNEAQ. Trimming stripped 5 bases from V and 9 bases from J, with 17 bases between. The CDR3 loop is CASSAYGDLGQYF. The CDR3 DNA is TGTGCCAGCAGCGCCTATGGGGATCTTGGGCAGTACTTC.

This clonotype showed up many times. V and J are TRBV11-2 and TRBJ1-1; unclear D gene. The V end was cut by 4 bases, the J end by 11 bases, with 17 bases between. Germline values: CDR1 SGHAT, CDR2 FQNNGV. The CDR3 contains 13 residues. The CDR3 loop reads CASSSWSEEVAFF. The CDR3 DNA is TGTGCCAGCAGCTCATGGTCAGAAGAGGTGGCTTTCTTT.

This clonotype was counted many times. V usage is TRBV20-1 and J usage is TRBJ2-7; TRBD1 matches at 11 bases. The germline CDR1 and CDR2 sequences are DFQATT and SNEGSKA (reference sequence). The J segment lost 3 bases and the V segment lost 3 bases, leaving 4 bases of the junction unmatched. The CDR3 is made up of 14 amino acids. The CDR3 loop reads CSASAGQGDYEQYF. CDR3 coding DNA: TGCAGTGCTAGCGCGGGACAGGGGGACTACGAGCAGTACTTC.

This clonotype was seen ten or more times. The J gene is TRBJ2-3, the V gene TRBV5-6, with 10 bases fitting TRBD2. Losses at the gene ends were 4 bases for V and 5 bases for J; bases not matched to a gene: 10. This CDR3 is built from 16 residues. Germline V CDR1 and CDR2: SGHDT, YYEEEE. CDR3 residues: CASSHRTSGPGDTQYF. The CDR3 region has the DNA TGTGCCAGCAGCCACCGGACTAGCGGACCCGGAGATACGCAGTATTTT.

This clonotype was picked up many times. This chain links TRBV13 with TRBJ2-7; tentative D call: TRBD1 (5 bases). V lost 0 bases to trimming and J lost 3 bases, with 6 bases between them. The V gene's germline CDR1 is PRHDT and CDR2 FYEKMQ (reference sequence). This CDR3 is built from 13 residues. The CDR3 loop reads CASSLGTVYEQYF. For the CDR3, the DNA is TGTGCCAGCAGCTTAGGGACAGTCTACGAGCAGTACTTC.

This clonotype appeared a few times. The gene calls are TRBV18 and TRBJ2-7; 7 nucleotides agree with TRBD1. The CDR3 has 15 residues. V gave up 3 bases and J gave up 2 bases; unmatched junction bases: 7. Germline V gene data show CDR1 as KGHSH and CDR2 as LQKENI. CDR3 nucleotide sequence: TGTGCCAGCTCACCCCGACAGGGAACACCCTACGAGCAGTACTTC. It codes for CASSPRQGTPYEQYF.

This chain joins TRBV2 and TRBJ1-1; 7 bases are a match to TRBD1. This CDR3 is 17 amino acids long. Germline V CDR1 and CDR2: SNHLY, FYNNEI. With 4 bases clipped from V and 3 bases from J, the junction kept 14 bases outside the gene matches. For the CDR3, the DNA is TGTGCCAGCAGTGTGTCCAGGGGGGAAGGAACGTACACTGAAGCTTTCTTT. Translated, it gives CASSVSRGEGTYTEAFF.